This TCR beta chain stems from a study of Tregs in tolerant kidney transplant recipients. Study-wide points: Tregs expanded with activated donor B cells seemed most donor-specific.

CDR1 is MNHNS and CDR2 is SASEGT in the germline V gene. Trimming removed 4 bases from V and 7 bases from J, with 8 bases in between. CDR3 length: 12 amino acids. Data came from immunoSEQ multiplex PCR; TCRdb stores just in-frame clones and leaves some out. The table lists 70,000 to 95,000 clones, approximately 90% of them singletons. Unstimulated regulatory T cells (CD4+CD25+CD127-), CD4+CD25- non-regulatory cells, CD4 and CD8 cells were FACS-sorted from thawed PBMCs. As to this clone: Its antigen is currently unknown.

The source is a human donor who received a combined kidney and bone marrow transplant. The chain has TRBV6-1 and TRBJ2-1, with D unresolved. Source: Tregs from blood, taken before the transplant. CDR3 nucleotide sequence: TGTGCCAGCAGTGCCACTATTAATGAGCAGTTCTTC. Protein: CASSATINEQFF.